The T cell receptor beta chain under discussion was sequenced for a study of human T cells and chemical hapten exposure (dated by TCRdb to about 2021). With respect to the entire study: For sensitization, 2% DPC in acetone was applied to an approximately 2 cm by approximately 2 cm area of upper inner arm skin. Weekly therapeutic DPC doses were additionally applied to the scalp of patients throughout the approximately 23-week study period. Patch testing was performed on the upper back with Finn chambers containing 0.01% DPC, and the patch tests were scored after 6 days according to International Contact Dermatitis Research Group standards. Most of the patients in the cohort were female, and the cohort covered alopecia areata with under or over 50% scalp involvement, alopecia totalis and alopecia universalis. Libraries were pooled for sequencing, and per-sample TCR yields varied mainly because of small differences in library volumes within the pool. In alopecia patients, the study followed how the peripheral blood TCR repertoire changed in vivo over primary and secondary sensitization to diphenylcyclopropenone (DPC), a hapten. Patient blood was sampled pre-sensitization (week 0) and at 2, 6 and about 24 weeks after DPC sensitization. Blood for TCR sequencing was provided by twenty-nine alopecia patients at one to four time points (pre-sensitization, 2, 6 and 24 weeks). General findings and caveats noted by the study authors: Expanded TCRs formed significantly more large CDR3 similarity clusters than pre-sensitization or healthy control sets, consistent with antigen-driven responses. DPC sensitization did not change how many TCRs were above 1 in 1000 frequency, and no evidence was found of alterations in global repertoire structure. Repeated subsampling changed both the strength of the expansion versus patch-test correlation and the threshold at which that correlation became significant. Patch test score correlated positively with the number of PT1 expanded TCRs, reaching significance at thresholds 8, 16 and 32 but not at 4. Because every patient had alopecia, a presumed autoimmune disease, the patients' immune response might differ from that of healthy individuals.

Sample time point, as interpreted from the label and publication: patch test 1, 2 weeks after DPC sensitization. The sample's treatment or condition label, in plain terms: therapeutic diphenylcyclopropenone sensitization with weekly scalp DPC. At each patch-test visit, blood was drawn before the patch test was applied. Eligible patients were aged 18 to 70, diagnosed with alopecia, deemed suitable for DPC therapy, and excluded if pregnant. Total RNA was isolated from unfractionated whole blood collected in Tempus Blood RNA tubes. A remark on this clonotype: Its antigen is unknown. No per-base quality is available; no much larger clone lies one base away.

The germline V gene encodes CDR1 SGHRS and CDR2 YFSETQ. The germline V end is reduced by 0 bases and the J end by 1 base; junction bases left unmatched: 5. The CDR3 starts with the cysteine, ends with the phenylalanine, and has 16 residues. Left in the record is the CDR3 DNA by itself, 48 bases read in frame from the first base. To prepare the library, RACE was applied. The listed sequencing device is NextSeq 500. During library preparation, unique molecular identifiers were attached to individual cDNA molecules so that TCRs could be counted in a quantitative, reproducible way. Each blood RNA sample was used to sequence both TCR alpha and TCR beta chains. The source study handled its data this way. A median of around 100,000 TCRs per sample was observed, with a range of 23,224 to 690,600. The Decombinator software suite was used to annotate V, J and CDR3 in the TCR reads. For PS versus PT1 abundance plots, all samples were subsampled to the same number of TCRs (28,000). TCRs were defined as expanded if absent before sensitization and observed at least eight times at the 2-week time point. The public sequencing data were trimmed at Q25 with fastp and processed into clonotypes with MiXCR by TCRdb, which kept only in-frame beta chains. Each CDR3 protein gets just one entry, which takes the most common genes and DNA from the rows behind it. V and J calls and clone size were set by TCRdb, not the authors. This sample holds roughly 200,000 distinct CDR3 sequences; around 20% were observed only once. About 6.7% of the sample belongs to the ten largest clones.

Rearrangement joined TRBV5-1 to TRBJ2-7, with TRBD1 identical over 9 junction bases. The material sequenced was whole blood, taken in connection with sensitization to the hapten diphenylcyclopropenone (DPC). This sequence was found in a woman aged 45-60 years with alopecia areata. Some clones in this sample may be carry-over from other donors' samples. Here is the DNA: TGCGCCAGCAGCTTGGATCCCGGGACAGGGTCCTACGAGCAGTACTTC. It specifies CASSLDPGTGSYEQYF.